The clone carrying this T cell receptor beta chain came up once. Its cognate antigen is unknown. This entry belongs to a study of shared clonotypes between healthy human individuals. Study-wide context: Each donor had three CD4 naive, three CD4 memory, two CD8 naive and one CD8 memory plate.

General study results and limits: The study found lower generation probabilities in non-shared clonotypes than in those shared by all four donors. Among donors, clonotype sharing was expected to be affected by sequencing depth.

Germline V CDR1 and CDR2: MDHEN, SYDVKM. The ends were cut back, 10 bases at V and 4 bases at J, with 14 bases in the middle. The CDR3 sequence is 13 residues long. Several immunoSEQ plates received, in even portions, the genomic DNA of each subset. TCRdb keeps only in-frame clones here, not all; method: immunoSEQ multiplex PCR. Of 950,000 to 1,100,000 clones in the sample, approximately 72% were seen once. The clonotype originates from a man aged 18 to 35 in good health. V and J are TRBV28 and TRBJ2-1, with no clear D. Input material: memory CD4+ T cells sorted from blood. Subset given: CD45RA-negative fraction. The CDR3 here is CATIGTAYNEQFF. Here the CDR3 DNA reads TGTGCCACCATTGGTACGGCGTACAATGAGCAGTTCTTC. The whole variable domain, filled in from reference TRBV28 and TRBJ2-1, reads DVKVTQSSRYLVKRTGEKVFLECVQDMDHENMFWYRQDPGLGLRLIYFSYDVKMKEKGDIPEGYSVSREKKERFSLILESASTNQTSMYLCATIGTAYNEQFFGPGTRLTVL.